This T cell receptor beta chain derives from a study of cytomegalovirus exposure and HLA in healthy donors. Whole-study results and caveats: Reports credit the classifier with highly specific, highly sensitive diagnosis of cytomegalovirus status. TCR association rates varied by HLA locus in a later analysis, with DRB1 highest and HLA-C lowest.

Concerning this clone: The antigen is unknown.

Germline lookup yields CDR1 KGHSH and CDR2 LQKENI. V gave up 3 bases and J gave up 6 bases; unmatched junction bases: 11. This CDR3 has 15 amino acids. The PCR had 60 Vbeta and 13 Jbeta primers. This table comes from immunoSEQ multiplex PCR, and its TCRdb copy is limited to in-frame clones, with some not included. The sample shows some 130,000 clones, around 79% of them seen only once. Input material: PBMCs. The chain has TRBV18 and TRBJ2-7, with 7 bases that match TRBD1. The TCR originated in a man between 35 and 55 years old in good health and CMV-seropositive. For the CDR3, the DNA is TGTGCCAGCTCACCCAACTCGAATACAGGGGTCGAGCAGTACTTC. Protein: CASSPNSNTGVEQYF.